This TCR beta chain was observed in a study of T cells in Graves' hyperthyroidism and ophthalmopathy. In this sample, this clonotype turned up many times. Its specificity is unknown. RNA transcripts yielded amplified TCR beta CDR3 regions. When the TCR CDR3 underwent first-round RT-PCR, the HTBI primer set was used. TCRdb used MiXCR to reprocess the multiplex PCR reads, holding one entry per CDR3 protein. The sample has 350,000 to 450,000 distinct CDR3 sequences, approximately 18% seen once. Study-wide points: Separating ophthalmopathy from stable hyperthyroidism was achieved by a 13 V-J model. Most thyroid clonotypes that were expanded above 0.001 also turned up in blood.

Germline V lookup: CDR1 MDHEN, CDR2 SYDVKM. V lost 5 bases, J lost 0 bases, and 8 bases lay in between. This CDR3 region has 13 residues. The clonotype was recovered from a woman in her 30s with Graves' hyperthyroidism that later progressed to Graves' ophthalmopathy. V gene TRBV28 combines with J gene TRBJ2-7; D is uncertain. Sequenced sample: blood. CDR3 residues: CASSKVSSYEQYF. The CDR3 DNA follows: TGTGCCAGCAGTAAGGTTAGCTCCTACGAGCAGTACTTC.